The 19 T cell receptor beta chains below all came from one sample that was sequenced in a study of blood T cell repertoires in COVID-19. Assay: immunoSEQ multiplex PCR; the TCRdb copy retains only in-frame clones and omits some. The sample has roughly 500,000 clones, roughly 88% seen once. The sample consisted of peripheral blood. The receptors come from a human donor in a cohort sampled during active COVID-19.

V gene TRBV7-8 combines with J gene TRBJ2-3; no reliable D call. This CDR3 is built from 12 residues. CDR1 is SGHVS and CDR2 is FQNEAQ in the germline V gene. V gave up 5 bases and J gave up 2 bases, with 5 bases separating them. The CDR3 loop reads CASSPSTDTQYF. The CDR3 DNA reads TGTGCCAGCAGCCCCTCCACAGATACGCAGTATTTT. The full variable domain, in which reference TRBV7-8 and TRBJ2-3 provide the parts outside the CDR3, is GAGVSQSPRYKVAKRGQDVALRCDPISGHVSLFWYQQALGQGPEFLTYFQNEAQLDKSGLPSDRFFAERPEGSVSTLKIQRTQQEDSAVYLCASSPSTDTQYFGPGTRLTVL.

The genes are TRBV6-2 or TRBV6-3 and TRBJ2-7, with TRBD2 identical over 9 bases. CDR1 is MNHEY and CDR2 is SVGEGT in the germline V gene. This CDR3 has 18 residues. Trimming took 0 bases from V and 3 from J; bases not matched to a gene: 12. The CDR3 sequence: CASSYSGMVSGRHYEQYF. In nucleotides, the CDR3 is TGTGCCAGCAGTTACTCCGGAATGGTAAGCGGGAGGCACTACGAGCAGTACTTC.

The genes are TRBV28 and TRBJ1-2; D uncertain. CDR3 length equals 13 residues. CDR1 and CDR2 from the germline V gene are MDHEN and SYDVKM. V was trimmed by 2 bases and J by 5 bases, leaving 9 bases between them. For the CDR3, the DNA is TGTGCCAGCAGTTTAGGCCCCCTTTATGGCTACACCTTC. Its protein product is CASSLGPLYGYTF.

This chain connects TRBV6-5 to TRBJ1-2; D possibly corresponds to TRBD1 (6 bases). The length of the CDR3 is 14 residues. V was shortened by 7 bases and J by 8 bases, with 20 bases between the two germline ends. Per germline, CDR1 MNHEY and CDR2 SVGAGI. The CDR3 DNA reads as TGTGCCAGCACCTTCAGGGGTCCCAATGGCGGCTACACCTTC. Amino acids: CASTFRGPNGGYTF.

V usage is TRBV4-1 and J usage is TRBJ2-1, with TRBD2 matching 15 bases. V lost 0 bases to trimming and J lost 8 bases; unmatched junction nucleotides: 14. The CDR3 is 20 amino acids. Germline CDR1 MGHRA, CDR2 YSYEKL. The CDR3 is CASSQDPSRTSGRAVHEQFF. The DNA for the CDR3 is TGCGCCAGCAGCCAAGATCCCTCTCGGACTAGCGGGAGGGCAGTCCATGAGCAGTTCTTC.

The gene calls are TRBV6-2 or TRBV6-3 and TRBJ2-7, with D tentatively TRBD1 (6 bases). The CDR3 length is 15 residues. From germline, CDR1 is MNHEY and CDR2 SVGEGT. V was cut by 6 bases and J by 1 base, with 16 bases left in between. The CDR3, as DNA: TGTGCCAGCAGCCCTGGAGGAACAGGGTCCTACGAGCAGTACTTC. It yields the protein CASSPGGTGSYEQYF.

The chain recombines TRBV10-3 with TRBJ2-1; the D gene is possibly TRBD2 (5 bases). This CDR3 has 12 residues. Germline values: CDR1 ENHRY, CDR2 SYGVKD. V was shortened by 7 bases and J by 3 bases, with 7 bases between the two germline ends. The CDR3 DNA reads as TGTGCCATCACCGGGGACTACAATGAGCAGTTCTTC. It specifies CAITGDYNEQFF.

This clone came up a few times. The chain has TRBV11-2 and TRBJ1-2; D possibly corresponds to TRBD1 (6 bases). The CDR3 runs to 18 residues. Germline V lookup: CDR1 SGHAT, CDR2 FQNNGV. Trimming removed 5 bases at V and 5 bases at J, with 27 bases between. The CDR3 loop is CASSVSALQGRGDYGYTF. CDR3 nucleotide sequence: TGTGCCAGCAGCGTTAGCGCCCTACAGGGTCGGGGGGATTATGGCTACACCTTC.

This chain links TRBV6-5 with TRBJ2-2; 10 bases map to TRBD2. Germline trimming cut 4 bases from V and 5 bases from J; bases unmatched to any gene: 7. Germline CDR1 reads MNHEY; CDR2 reads SVGAGI. This CDR3 is 16 amino acids long. In DNA, the CDR3 is TGTGCCAGCAGTTCCGATAAGCGGGGGGGGACCGGGGAGCTGTTTTTT. Its translation is CASSSDKRGGTGELFF.

The chain carries TRBV10-3 and TRBJ1-2; 8 positions agree with TRBD1. Germline assignment: CDR1 ENHRY and CDR2 SYGVKD. With V trimmed by 4 bases and J by 1 base, 5 bases remained unmatched. The CDR3 extends over 15 amino acids. The CDR3 region is CAISVRTGYNYGYTF. The CDR3 DNA is TGTGCCATCAGTGTTAGGACAGGGTATAACTATGGCTACACCTTC.

V usage is TRBV5-1 and J usage is TRBJ1-5, with TRBD1 matching over 9 bases. The CDR3 runs 14 residues. Per germline, CDR1 SGHRS and CDR2 YFSETQ. The V and J ends lost 4 bases and 9 bases, in that order; junction bases with no gene match: 8. DNA for the CDR3: TGCGCCAGCAGCCCAGGGACAGGGAAGGGGCCCCAGCATTTT. Amino acid sequence: CASSPGTGKGPQHF.

The chain links TRBV30 to TRBJ2-7, with a weak D call TRBD2 (6 bases). V was trimmed by 3 bases and J by 3 bases, leaving 18 bases between them. CDR1 and CDR2 from the germline V gene are GTSNPN and SVGIG (reference sequence). The CDR3 is 15 amino acids. CDR3 region: CAWSPLGGMNYEQYF. DNA of the CDR3: TGTGCCTGGAGCCCCCTCGGGGGTATGAACTACGAGCAGTACTTC.

V is TRBV5-1 and J is TRBJ2-5; 7 bases fit TRBD2. The CDR3 covers 16 residues. V trimming: 4 bases; J trimming: 0 bases; junction bases outside the gene matches: 9. CDR1 and CDR2 (germline): SGHRS, YFSETQ. The DNA of the CDR3 is TGCGCCAGCAGCCTCTCTAGCGGAGGTAACCAAGAGACCCAGTACTTC. Its translation: CASSLSSGGNQETQYF.

The chain is built from TRBV9 and TRBJ2-2; 10 bases fit TRBD2. The germline CDR1 and CDR2 sequences are SGDLS and YYNGEE. V shed 2 bases, J shed 7 bases, and the junction held 8 bases outside the gene matches. This CDR3 spans 16 amino acids. CDR3 nucleotides: TGTGCCAGCAGCGTTTCTAGCGGGAGAGTTGTCGGGGAGCTGTTTTTT. Translated: CASSVSSGRVVGELFF.

This chain connects TRBV3-1 (or the pseudogene TRBV3-2) to TRBJ2-1; 11 bases are a match to TRBD2. V lost 5 bases, J lost 3 bases, and 6 bases stayed unmatched. The CDR3 loop spans 16 amino acids. Germline V gives CDR1 LGHDT, CDR2 YNNKEL (reference sequence). This chain's CDR3 is CASSSEGLAGYNEQFF. The CDR3 nucleotides read TGTGCCAGCAGCTCCGAAGGACTAGCGGGCTACAATGAGCAGTTCTTC.

A single count supports this clone. The V call is TRBV5-1, the J call TRBJ2-5; 8 positions agree with TRBD1. CDR3 size: 14 residues. V gave up 4 bases and J gave up 4 bases; unmatched junction bases: 6. Germline-derived CDR1 and CDR2 are SGHRS and YFSETQ. The chain's CDR3 is CASSPRQGSETQYF. The CDR3 DNA is TGCGCCAGCAGCCCCCGACAGGGGTCAGAGACCCAGTACTTC.

In nucleotides, the CDR3 is TGTGCCAGCAGCTTAGCTAGCGGGAGCCAGGCAGATACGCAGTATTTT. It specifies CASSLASGSQADTQYF. V gene TRBV7-2 combines with J gene TRBJ2-3; 9 nucleotides align to TRBD2. The germline V gene has CDR1 SGHTA and CDR2 FQGNSA. There are 16 residues in the CDR3. J was trimmed by 4 bases and V by 0 bases; bases with no gene match: 5.

This sequence joins TRBV15 and TRBJ1-1; possible D gene TRBD1, 5 bases. The germline gives CDR1 LNHNV, CDR2 YYDKDF (reference sequence). Trimming cost V 1 base and J 3 bases, with 12 bases left between them. The CDR3 consists of 15 residues. The CDR3 sequence: CATSRGGAVDTEAFF. Here the CDR3 DNA reads TGTGCCACCAGCAGAGGTGGGGCTGTGGACACTGAAGCTTTCTTT.

The chain joins TRBV5-4 to TRBJ2-3; D is undetermined. CDR3 length: 13 amino acids. V was trimmed by 4 bases and J by 4 bases, leaving 10 bases between them. The germline CDR1 and CDR2 sequences are SGHNT and YYREEE (reference sequence). This CDR3 is CASSLLEADTQYF. The CDR3 coding sequence is TGTGCCAGCAGCCTCCTAGAGGCAGATACGCAGTATTTT.